The rows below give T cell receptor beta chains drawn from one sample of a study of shared clonotypes between healthy human individuals. Repertoires were generated with immunoSEQ multiplex PCR, while TCRdb's copy carries only in-frame clones and drops some. The sample contains over a million clones, around 82% of which appear only once. Sequencing was done on a sample of memory CD4+ T cells from PBMCs. Receptor source: a man younger than 35 in good health. Some clones in this sample may be carry-over from other donors' samples. Both conserved end residues are part of each CDR3. Each record gives: V gene, clone size, CDR3 length, J gene, D gene, CDR3 DNA, CDR3 protein. D genes are given only for firm matches. Some rows mark clone size as missing; the rest say once, few, many or name a class of expanded clone.

TRBV2,-,14,TRBJ2-5,-,TGTGCCAGCAACCTGAGTGGCGCCCAAGAGACCCAGTACTTC,CASNLSGAQETQYF
TRBV11-3,-,12,TRBJ2-1,-,TGTGCCAGCAGCACGATCCCGGGGGAGCAGTTCTTC,CASSTIPGEQFF
TRBV5-8,-,14,TRBJ2-7,-,TGTGCCAGCAGCCTTAACTTTTACTCCTACGAGCAGTACTTC,CASSLNFYSYEQYF
TRBV6-1,-,16,TRBJ2-1,-,TGTGCCAGCAGTGGGGTGGGCAGTAGCTCCTACAATGAGCAGTTCTTC,CASSGVGSSSYNEQFF
TRBV28,once,12,TRBJ1-1,TRBD1,TGTGCCAGCAAGGGGGCCTTCACTGAAGCTTTCTTT,CASKGAFTEAFF
TRBV5-1,-,15,TRBJ1-2,-,TGCGCCAGCAGCGTTACCGGGACGGGCAACTATGGCTACACCTTC,CASSVTGTGNYGYTF
TRBV2,-,13,TRBJ1-4,-,TGTGCCAGCTCGACCACAACTAATGAAAAACTGTTTTTT,CASSTTTNEKLFF
TRBV5-6,-,17,TRBJ1-1,TRBD1,TGTGCCAGCAGCTCGGAGTCCGACAGGGTACGGAGCACTGAAGCTTTCTTT,CASSSESDRVRSTEAFF
TRBV19,-,18,TRBJ2-2,-,TGTGCCAGTAGTACCCCGGGACCACCGTCGTATAACACCGGGGAGCTGTTTTTT,CASSTPGPPSYNTGELFF
TRBV30,-,13,TRBJ1-2,-,TGTGCCTGGAGTGTAGAGGAGAACTATGGCTACACCTTC,CAWSVEENYGYTF
TRBV18,-,13,TRBJ2-1,TRBD2,TGTGCCAGCTCACACGGGGGGGACAATGAGCAGTTCTTC,CASSHGGDNEQFF
TRBV7-3,-,15,TRBJ2-1,-,TGTGCCAGCAGCTTAACTAGCGGTTACTACAATGAGCAGTTCTTC,CASSLTSGYYNEQFF
TRBV18,-,11,TRBJ2-3,-,TGTGCCAGCTCAGCCACAGATACGCAGTATTTT,CASSATDTQYF
TRBV5-4,-,17,TRBJ2-3,-,TGTGCCAGCAGCTTGGGACGGGGGAAATCAAGCACAGATACGCAGTATTTT,CASSLGRGKSSTDTQYF
TRBV7-2,once,15,TRBJ2-5,-,TGTGCCAGCAGCTTAGCGCAGGGAGGCCAAGAGACCCAGTACTTC,CASSLAQGGQETQYF
TRBV11-1,-,16,TRBJ2-5,TRBD1,TGTGCCAGCAGCACAACCCCAGACAGGGTGAAAGAGACCCAGTACTTC,CASSTTPDRVKETQYF
TRBV29-1,-,14,TRBJ2-3,TRBD1,TGCAGCGCCGGACAGGTTGGGGACACAGATACGCAGTATTTT,CSAGQVGDTDTQYF
TRBV7-9,-,15,TRBJ1-4,TRBD1,TGTGCCAGCAGCGTATCGACAGGGTGGGATCAAAAACTGTTTTTT,CASSVSTGWDQKLFF
TRBV21-1,-,16,TRBJ1-5,-,TGTGCCAGCAGCACAAAAGGGGGGGGTGGACCTCAGCCCCAGCATTTT,CASSTKGGGGPQPQHF
TRBV5-6,-,12,TRBJ1-2,-,TGTGCCAGCAGCCCAGGGAGCTATGGCTACACCTTC,CASSPGSYGYTF
TRBV7-9,-,14,TRBJ2-1,-,TGTGCCAGCAGCTTAGCGGGTACTAGATCCGAGCAGTTCTTC,CASSLAGTRSEQFF
TRBV9,-,15,TRBJ2-1,-,TGTGCCAGCAGCGTAGTAGACCAACGTTACAATGAGCAGTTCTTC,CASSVVDQRYNEQFF
TRBV18,-,13,TRBJ2-1,-,TGTGCCAGCTCACCACAGCCAGGAGAAGAGCAGTTCTTC,CASSPQPGEEQFF
TRBV28,-,12,TRBJ1-3,-,TGTGCCAGCAGTTTCCATAGAAACACCATATATTTT,CASSFHRNTIYF
TRBV7-9,-,16,TRBJ2-1,TRBD2,TGTGCCAGCAGCTTAGCGGTTAGCGGGTACTACAATGAGCAGTTCTTC,CASSLAVSGYYNEQFF
TRBV4-3,-,14,TRBJ2-7,-,TGCGCCAGCAGCCAAGACAGGGGCCCGCGTGAGCAGTACTTC,CASSQDRGPREQYF
TRBV5-8,few,16,TRBJ1-5,-,TGTGCCAGCAGCTTTTGGCCCCCTACCGGGAATCAGCCCCAGCATTTT,CASSFWPPTGNQPQHF